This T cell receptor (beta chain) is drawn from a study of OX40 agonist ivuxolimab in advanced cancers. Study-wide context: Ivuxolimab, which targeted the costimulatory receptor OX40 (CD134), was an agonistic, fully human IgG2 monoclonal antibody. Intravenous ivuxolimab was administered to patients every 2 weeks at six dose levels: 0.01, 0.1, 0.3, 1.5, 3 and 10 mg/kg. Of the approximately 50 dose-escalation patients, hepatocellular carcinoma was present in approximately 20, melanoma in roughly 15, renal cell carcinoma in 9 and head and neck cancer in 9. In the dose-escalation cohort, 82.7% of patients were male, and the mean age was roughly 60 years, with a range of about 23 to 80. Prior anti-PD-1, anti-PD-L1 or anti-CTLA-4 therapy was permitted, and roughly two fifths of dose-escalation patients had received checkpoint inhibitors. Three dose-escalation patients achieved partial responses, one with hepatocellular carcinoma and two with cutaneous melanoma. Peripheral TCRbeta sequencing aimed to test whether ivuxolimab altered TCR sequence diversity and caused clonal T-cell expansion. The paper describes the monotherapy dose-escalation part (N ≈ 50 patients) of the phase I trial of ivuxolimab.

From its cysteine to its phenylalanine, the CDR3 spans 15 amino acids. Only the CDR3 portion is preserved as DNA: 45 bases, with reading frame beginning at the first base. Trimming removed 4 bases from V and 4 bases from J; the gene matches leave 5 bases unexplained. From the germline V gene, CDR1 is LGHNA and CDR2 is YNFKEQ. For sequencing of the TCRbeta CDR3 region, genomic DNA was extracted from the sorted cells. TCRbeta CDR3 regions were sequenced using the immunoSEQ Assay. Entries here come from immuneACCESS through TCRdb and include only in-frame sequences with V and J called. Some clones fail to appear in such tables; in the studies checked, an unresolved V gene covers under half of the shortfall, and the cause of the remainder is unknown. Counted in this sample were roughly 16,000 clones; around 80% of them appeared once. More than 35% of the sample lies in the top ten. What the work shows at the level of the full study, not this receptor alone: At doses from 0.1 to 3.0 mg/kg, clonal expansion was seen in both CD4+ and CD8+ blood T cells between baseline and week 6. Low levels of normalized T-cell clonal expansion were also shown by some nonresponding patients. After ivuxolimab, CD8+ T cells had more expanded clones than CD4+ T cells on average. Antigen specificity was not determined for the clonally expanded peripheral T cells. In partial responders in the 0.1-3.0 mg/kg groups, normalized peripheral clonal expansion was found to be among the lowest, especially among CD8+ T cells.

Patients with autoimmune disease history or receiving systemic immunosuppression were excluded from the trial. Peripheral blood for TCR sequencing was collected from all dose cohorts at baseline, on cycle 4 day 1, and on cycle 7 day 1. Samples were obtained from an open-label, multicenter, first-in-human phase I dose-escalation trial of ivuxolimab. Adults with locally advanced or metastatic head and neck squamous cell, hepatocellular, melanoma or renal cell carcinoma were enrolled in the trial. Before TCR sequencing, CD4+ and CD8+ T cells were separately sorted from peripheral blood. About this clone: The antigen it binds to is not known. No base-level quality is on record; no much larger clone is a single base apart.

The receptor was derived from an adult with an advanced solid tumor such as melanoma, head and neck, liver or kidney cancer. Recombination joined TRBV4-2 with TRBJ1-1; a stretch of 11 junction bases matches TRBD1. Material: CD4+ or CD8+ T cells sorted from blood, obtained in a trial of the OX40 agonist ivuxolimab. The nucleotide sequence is TGTGCCAGCAGCCCCGTGGGGACAGGGGGCACTGAAGCTTTCTTT. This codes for CASSPVGTGGTEAFF.